This T cell receptor beta chain comes out of a study of CD8 T cells in Susac syndrome. CDR3 length: 13 amino acids. The V end lost 0 bases, the J end lost 5 bases, and 10 bases lay between the germline ends. Germline V lookup: CDR1 GTSNPN, CDR2 SVGIG (reference sequence). cDNA came from 0.5 to 1 ug RNA primed by random hexamers. Each CDR3 protein gets one entry after TCRdb re-called the immunoSEQ multiplex PCR reads with MiXCR. The top ten hold 0.15% to 0.2% of the sample, which has some 200,000 distinct CDR3 sequences, over 90% seen once. This chain links TRBV30 with TRBJ1-2, with D maybe TRBD1 (6 bases). Material for sequencing was CD8+ T cells from PBMCs. This TCR came from a human donor with Susac syndrome. CDR3 residues: CAWSVKGVYGYTF. The CDR3 DNA is TGTGCCTGGAGTGTTAAGGGGGTGTATGGCTACACCTTC.